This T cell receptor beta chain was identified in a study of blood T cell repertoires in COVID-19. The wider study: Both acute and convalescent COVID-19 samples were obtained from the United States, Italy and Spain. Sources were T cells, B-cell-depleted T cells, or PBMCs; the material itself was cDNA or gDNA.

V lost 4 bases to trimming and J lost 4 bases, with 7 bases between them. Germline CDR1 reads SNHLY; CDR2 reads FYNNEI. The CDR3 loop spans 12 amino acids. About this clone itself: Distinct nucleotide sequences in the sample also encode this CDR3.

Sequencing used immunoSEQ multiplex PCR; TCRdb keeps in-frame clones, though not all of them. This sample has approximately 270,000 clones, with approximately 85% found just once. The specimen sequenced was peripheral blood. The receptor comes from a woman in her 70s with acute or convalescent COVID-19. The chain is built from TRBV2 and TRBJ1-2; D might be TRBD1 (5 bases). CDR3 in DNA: TGTGCCAGCAGTGGGGGGGGCTATGGCTACACCTTC. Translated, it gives CASSGGGYGYTF.